This passage covers 20 T cell receptor beta chains from one sample sequenced in a study of control samples from healthy donors and cancer patients. The data were produced by immunoSEQ multiplex PCR, yet TCRdb's version contains in-frame clones alone and is incomplete. The sample holds roughly 450,000 clones, roughly 90% seen once. What was sequenced was PBMCs. These receptors all stem from a man between 40 and 49 years old with head and neck cancer.

This chain links TRBV19 with TRBJ1-3, with no clear D. The CDR3 has 14 residues. Trimming shortened V by 3 bases and J by 0 bases, and 6 bases separated the two germline ends. Germline V gives CDR1 LNHDA, CDR2 SQIVND (reference sequence). DNA for the CDR3: TGTGCCAGTAGTATGACCTTCTCTGGAAACACCATATATTTT. This gives the protein CASSMTFSGNTIYF.

The chain combines TRBV15 with TRBJ2-5; a weak D match, TRBD2 (5 bases). V lost 4 bases and J lost 4, with 13 bases in between. CDR1 and CDR2 (germline): LNHNV, YYDKDF (reference sequence). CDR3 length: 14 amino acids. The CDR3 DNA sequence: TGTGCCACCAGCACCGTGGGAGTCATAGAGACCCAGTACTTC. It yields the protein CATSTVGVIETQYF. The entire variable domain, with the rest obtained from reference TRBV15 and TRBJ2-5, is as follows: DAMVIQNPRYQVTQFGKPVTLSCSQTLNHNVMYWYQQKSSQAPKLLFHYYDKDFNNEADTPDNFQSRRPNTSFCFLDIRSPGLGDTAMYLCATSTVGVIETQYFGPGTRLLVL.

This sequence joins TRBV10-3 and TRBJ1-5, with D perhaps TRBD1 (6 bases). In germline, CDR1 is ENHRY, CDR2 SYGVKD. The CDR3 loop spans 18 amino acids. Between the trimmed V and J ends, which lost 6 bases and 1 base, there was a span of 22 bases. The DNA of the CDR3 is TGTGCCATCAGCGACCCTGGACAGTCCCTAACAAGCAATCAGCCCCAGCATTTT. It codes for CAISDPGQSLTSNQPQHF.

The rearrangement uses TRBV12-3 or TRBV12-4 and TRBJ1-4, with TRBD1 matching 7 bases. CDR3 length: 13 amino acids. The V and J ends lost 8 bases and 5 bases, in that order; junction bases with no gene match: 5. CDR3 bases: TGTGCCAGCCAAAGGACAGGCAATGAAAAACTGTTTTTT. Encoded protein: CASQRTGNEKLFF.

J is TRBJ1-1 and V is TRBV12-5; 7 bases line up with TRBD1. CDR3 size: 13 residues. Trimming at V came to 4 bases and at J to 7 bases, leaving 6 bases not matched to a gene. From germline, CDR1 is LGHNT and CDR2 FRNRAP. CDR3 sequence reads: CASGSRQGVEAFF. The CDR3 nucleotides read TGTGCTAGTGGTTCCCGACAGGGAGTTGAAGCTTTCTTT.

The chain is built from TRBV2 and TRBJ1-2; no clear D. Germline CDR1 SNHLY, CDR2 FYNNEI. The CDR3 covers 13 residues. The V gene lost 1 base and the J gene lost 0 bases, with 3 bases spanning the gap. In DNA form, the CDR3 reads TGTGCCAGCAGTGAAGAAACTAACTATGGCTACACCTTC. Protein product: CASSEETNYGYTF.

A single count supports this clone. The chain carries TRBV29-1 and TRBJ1-3; weak D call: TRBD1 (5 bases). V was cut by 5 bases and J by 0 bases, with 14 bases left in between. Looked up from germline, CDR1 is SQVTM and CDR2 is ANQGSEA. This CDR3 is 15 amino acids long. The chain's CDR3 is CSVNPGLHSGNTIYF. The CDR3 DNA sequence: TGCAGCGTTAATCCGGGGCTCCACTCTGGAAACACCATATATTTT.

This clone has only a few counts. A read error may produce the germline difference seen at one junction end. This rearrangement joins TRBV19 to TRBJ1-5; D uncertain. The germline CDR1 and CDR2 sequences are LNHDA and SQIVND (reference sequence). The CDR3 totals 15 residues. CDR3 in amino acids: CASSIVGYSNQPQHF. CDR3 coding DNA: TGTGCCAGTAGCATAGTAGGGTATAGCAATCAGCCCCAGCATTTT.

The chain uses TRBV2 and TRBJ2-7, with TRBD1 matching over 8 bases. The V gene end was trimmed by 9 bases and the J gene end by 7 bases; junction bases not matched to a gene: 14. Looked up from germline, CDR1 is SNHLY and CDR2 is FYNNEI. This CDR3 has 14 residues. The CDR3 DNA follows: TGTGCCAGAAAAAGGGGACAGGTCTCGGGGGAGCAGTACTTC. Translated: CARKRGQVSGEQYF. The entire variable domain, with the rest obtained from reference TRBV2 and TRBJ2-7, is as follows: EPEVTQTPSHQVTQMGQEVILRCVPISNHLYFYWYRQILGQKVEFLVSFYNNEISEKSEIFDDQFSVERPDGSNFTLKIRSTKLEDSAMYFCARKRGQVSGEQYFGPGTRLTVT.

The count of this clone is one. The chain recombines TRBV5-6 with TRBJ2-7, with a weak D call TRBD1 (5 bases). V lost 5 bases to trimming and J lost 3 bases, with 18 bases between them. The CDR3 covers 15 residues. Germline lookup yields CDR1 SGHDT and CDR2 YYEEEE. The CDR3 loop is CASRRTGPPLYEQYF. CDR3 DNA: TGTGCCAGCAGGCGTACAGGACCACCCCTCTACGAGCAGTACTTC.

J is TRBJ2-7 and V is TRBV28; TRBD1 matches at 8 bases. The CDR3 loop spans 14 amino acids. Germline V gene sequence: CDR1 MDHEN, CDR2 SYDVKM. Germline trimming cut 7 bases from V and 5 bases from J; bases unmatched to any gene: 10. The DNA for the CDR3 is TGTGCCAGCACCCGCGACAGGGGTTGGAACGAGCAGTACTTC. Translated: CASTRDRGWNEQYF.

The genes are TRBV28 and TRBJ1-6; TRBD1 matches at 7 bases. CDR3 length equals 16 residues. Unmatched junction bases numbered 11, after V lost 3 bases and J lost 9 bases. Looked up from germline, CDR1 is MDHEN and CDR2 is SYDVKM. The CDR3 here is CASSLPGTAGGSPLHF. The CDR3 DNA reads TGTGCCAGCAGTTTGCCCGGGACAGCTGGGGGTTCACCCCTCCACTTT.

This chain uses TRBV4-2 with TRBJ1-1, with 10 bases aligning to TRBD1. J gave up 4 bases and V 2 bases, and 4 bases lay outside the gene matches. The CDR3 loop spans 15 amino acids. CDR1 is LGHNA and CDR2 is YNFKEQ in the germline V gene. The CDR3, as DNA: TGTGCCAGCAGCCAAACCGGGACAGGGGCCACTGAAGCTTTCTTT. This encodes CASSQTGTGATEAFF.

The gene calls are TRBV6-5 and TRBJ1-2; possibly TRBD1 for D (6 bases). The CDR3 totals 14 residues. Per the germline V gene, CDR1 is MNHEY and CDR2 is SVGAGI. The V end was cut by 5 bases, the J end by 0 bases, with 10 bases between. CDR3 DNA sequence: TGTGCCAGCAGTCCGGGGGCCCCTAACTATGGCTACACCTTC. The encoded protein is CASSPGAPNYGYTF.

The V gene is TRBV20-1, the J gene TRBJ2-7; 7 positions match TRBD1. Germline V gives CDR1 DFQATT, CDR2 SNEGSKA (reference sequence). This CDR3 region has 11 residues. Trimming cost V 6 bases and J 5 bases; bases outside gene matches: 4. In DNA, the CDR3 is TGCAGTGCGCAGGGACAGAACGAGCAGTACTTC. This gives the protein CSAQGQNEQYF.

The chain links TRBV6-1 to TRBJ2-7; D call uncertain. V gave up 2 bases and J gave up 0 bases, with 11 bases separating them. Per germline, CDR1 MNHNS and CDR2 SASEGT. CDR3 size: 15 residues. As DNA, the CDR3 is TGTGCCAGCAGTGAATACGGACGCGTCTCCTACGAGCAGTACTTC. It specifies CASSEYGRVSYEQYF.

The rearrangement links TRBV7-2 to TRBJ2-5, with 9 bases matching TRBD2. Germline V gene lookup returns CDR1 SGHTA and CDR2 FQGNSA. This CDR3 region has 15 residues. V lost 3 bases, J lost 3 bases, and 5 bases stayed unmatched. The CDR3 reads CASSFAGLAEETQYF. Here the CDR3 DNA reads TGTGCCAGCAGCTTCGCGGGACTAGCAGAAGAGACCCAGTACTTC.

The chain is built from TRBV6-1 and TRBJ2-1; 8 bases match TRBD2. This CDR3 is built from 15 residues. With 2 bases clipped from V and 6 bases from J, the junction kept 6 bases outside the gene matches. Germline-derived CDR1 and CDR2 are MNHNS and SASEGT. CDR3: CASSEIGGAFNEQFF. CDR3 coding DNA: TGTGCCAGCAGTGAAATCGGGGGGGCCTTCAATGAGCAGTTCTTC.

The chain is built from TRBV5-4 and TRBJ2-3; TRBD2 agrees at 7 bases. In germline, CDR1 is SGHNT, CDR2 YYREEE (reference sequence). CDR3 length: 16 amino acids. The J segment lost 1 base and the V segment lost 7 bases, leaving 12 bases of the junction unmatched. The CDR3 spells CASRPGRAGGTDTQYF. The CDR3 DNA reads as TGTGCCAGCCGACCCGGAAGGGCGGGGGGCACAGATACGCAGTATTTT.

The chain couples TRBV7-2 to TRBJ1-2; possibly TRBD1 for D (6 bases). CDR1 is SGHTA, CDR2 FQGNSA, per germline. The CDR3 is 15 amino acids. Trimming cost V 5 bases and J 8 bases, with 21 bases left between them. The CDR3 sequence is CASSLRQAPVRGYTF. DNA of the CDR3: TGTGCCAGCAGCCTTAGACAGGCGCCGGTCAGGGGCTACACCTTC.